Below, 22 T cell receptor beta chains from the same sample are listed, as sequenced in a study of shared clonotypes between healthy human individuals. Using immunoSEQ multiplex PCR, the repertoire was profiled, and TCRdb retains in-frame clones only, with some absent. The sample lists roughly 2.2 million clones, about 92% occurring once. Sample: naive CD4+ T cells from PBMCs. Subset here: CD45RA+ positively selected. These receptors were obtained from a young man in good health. Some clones in this sample may be carry-over from other donors' samples.

V and J are TRBV30 and TRBJ2-2, with 10 bases fitting TRBD1. The germline gives CDR1 GTSNPN, CDR2 SVGIG (reference sequence). Losses at the gene ends were 5 bases for V and 7 bases for J; bases not matched to a gene: 4. The CDR3 is 13 amino acids. The CDR3 here is CAWAGQGNGELFF. The CDR3 DNA reads TGTGCCTGGGCGGGACAGGGGAACGGGGAGCTGTTTTTT.

The chain combines TRBV4-2 with TRBJ2-1; 7 bases line up with TRBD2. With V trimmed by 1 base and J by 5 bases, 11 bases remained unmatched. The CDR3 extends over 17 amino acids. From germline, CDR1 is LGHNA and CDR2 YNFKEQ. The DNA for the CDR3 is TGTGCCAGCAGCCAAGGAAATCGGCTAGCGGAGAACAATGAGCAGTTCTTC. It encodes CASSQGNRLAENNEQFF.

The chain couples TRBV9 to TRBJ2-5, with D possibly being TRBD2 (6 bases). The J call may be incorrect, as the DNA end agrees better with TRBJ2-7. CDR1 and CDR2 (germline): SGDLS, YYNGEE. The CDR3 runs 16 residues. The CDR3 coding sequence is TGTGCCAGCAGCGTAGAGTCCGGGGGACGTTCCTACGAGCAGTACTTC. Its protein is CASSVESGGRSYEQYF.

J is TRBJ2-2 and V is TRBV11-2; TRBD2 is a possible D gene (5 bases). CDR3 length equals 17 residues. The germline V gene encodes CDR1 SGHAT and CDR2 FQNNGV. V was clipped by 1 base and J by 8 bases, with 20 bases between them. The CDR3 bases are TGTGCCAGCAGCTTAGGGTTCAGCCCAGCGGCGGCGGGGGAGCTGTTTTTT. It translates to CASSLGFSPAAAGELFF.

The chain carries TRBV4-2 and TRBJ1-2, with a possible D match to TRBD1 (5 bases). The V gene lost 0 bases and the J gene lost 8 bases, with 16 bases spanning the gap. The CDR3 is 15 amino acids. CDR1 and CDR2 (germline): LGHNA, YNFKEQ. CDR3 nucleotide sequence: TGTGCCAGCAGCCAAGATAGTCCAGGGCGGCAAGGCTACACCTTC. This sequence encodes CASSQDSPGRQGYTF.

This clone was counted once. The chain is built from TRBV9 and TRBJ2-1; 9 bases line up with TRBD1. Germline V gene data show CDR1 as SGDLS and CDR2 as YYNGEE. The trim removed 1 base at V and 5 bases at J, leaving 7 bases unmatched. The CDR3 consists of 16 residues. For the CDR3, the DNA is TGTGCCAGCAGCGTACGAGGGACAGGGACCAACAATGAGCAGTTCTTC. The encoded protein is CASSVRGTGTNNEQFF.

The V gene is TRBV19, the J gene TRBJ1-1; the match to TRBD1 covers 9 bases. Germline CDR1 reads LNHDA; CDR2 reads SQIVND (reference sequence). The length of the CDR3 is 18 residues. V shed 3 bases, J shed 1 base, and the junction held 12 bases outside the gene matches. CDR3 coding DNA: TGTGCCAGTAGTATTCCGGCAAGACAGGGGGGACCGAACACTGAAGCTTTCTTT. The encoded protein is CASSIPARQGGPNTEAFF.

V gene TRBV7-3 combines with J gene TRBJ2-7; 8 bases fit TRBD1. Looked up from germline, CDR1 is SGHTA and CDR2 is FQGTGA. The CDR3 length is 15 residues. The V segment lost 2 bases and the J segment 3 bases; nucleotides outside the gene matches: 6. CDR3 sequence (DNA): TGTGCCAGCAGCTTAGGGGCAGGGGGCCACTACGAGCAGTACTTC. It translates to CASSLGAGGHYEQYF. The full variable domain, in which reference TRBV7-3 and TRBJ2-7 provide the parts outside the CDR3, is GAGVSQTPSNKVTEKGKYVELRCDPISGHTALYWYRQSLGQGPEFLIYFQGTGAADDSGLPNDRFFAVRPEGSVSTLKIQRTERGDSAVYLCASSLGAGGHYEQYFGPGTRLTVT.

The V and J genes are TRBV27 and TRBJ2-4; 11 positions agree with TRBD1. Germline values: CDR1 MNHEY, CDR2 SMNVEV (reference sequence). The CDR3 sequence is 16 residues long. The V and J ends lost 4 bases and 0 bases, in that order; junction bases with no gene match: 2. CDR3 sequence (DNA): TGTGCCAGCAGTTCGGACAGGGGGCTAGCCAAAAACATTCAGTACTTC. Protein sequence: CASSSDRGLAKNIQYF.

V and J are TRBV4-1 and TRBJ2-7, with 12 bases fitting TRBD1. The CDR3 has 14 amino acids. CDR1 is MGHRA, CDR2 YSYEKL, per germline. V shed 6 bases, J shed 9 bases, and the junction held 9 bases outside the gene matches. In DNA, the CDR3 is TGCGCCAGCAGTCAGCCGGGACAGGGGGCCCGGCAGTACTTC. Its protein product is CASSQPGQGARQYF.

This clone came up once. The CDR3 sequence is CASRRDRGLDSYNEQFF. The CDR3, as DNA: TGCGCCAGCAGACGGGACAGGGGGCTTGACTCCTACAATGAGCAGTTCTTC. The chain carries TRBV4-1 and TRBJ2-1, with TRBD1 identical over 12 bases. V was clipped by 6 bases and J by 0 bases; unmatched bases: 6. Germline CDR1 and CDR2: MGHRA and YSYEKL. The CDR3 is 17 amino acids.

This rearrangement joins TRBV29-1 to TRBJ2-2, with 7 bases identical to TRBD1. CDR1 and CDR2 from the germline V gene are SQVTM and ANQGSEA. This CDR3 has 13 amino acids. Trimming removed 6 bases from V and 0 bases from J; junction bases left unmatched: 1. The CDR3 DNA sequence: TGCAGCGTCGGGACAGCGAACACCGGGGAGCTGTTTTTT. The encoded protein is CSVGTANTGELFF.

The genes are TRBV7-2 and TRBJ2-1; D possibly matches TRBD1 or TRBD2 (5 bases each). V lost 7 bases and J lost 2, with 21 bases in between. The CDR3 is 17 residues long. Germline V gives CDR1 SGHTA, CDR2 FQGNSA. CDR3 loop: CASTLWDGKGPYNEQFF. Here the CDR3 DNA reads TGTGCCAGCACCCTCTGGGACGGAAAGGGGCCCTACAATGAGCAGTTCTTC.

The DNA for the CDR3 is TGCGCCAGCAGTGGGACAGGGTTGAATGAGCAGTTCTTC. This translates into CASSGTGLNEQFF. The V call is TRBV10-1, the J call TRBJ2-1; 8 positions agree with TRBD1. The CDR3 contains 13 residues. Germline CDR1 is WNHNN and CDR2 is SYGVQD (reference sequence). Unmatched junction bases numbered 3, after V lost 4 bases and J lost 7 bases.

This chain connects TRBV7-3 to TRBJ2-3; 10 nucleotides align to TRBD1. The CDR3 is 15 residues long. Germline V CDR1 and CDR2: SGHTA, FQGTGA. J was trimmed by 5 bases and V by 5 bases; bases with no gene match: 7. CDR3 protein: CASSPRTGGLDTQYF. CDR3 bases: TGTGCCAGCAGCCCCCGGACAGGGGGTTTAGATACGCAGTATTTT.

The chain couples TRBV7-2 to TRBJ2-3; D not resolved. This CDR3 spans 16 amino acids. The V gene lost 5 bases and the J gene lost 3 bases, with 18 bases spanning the gap. Germline V gene sequence: CDR1 SGHTA, CDR2 FQGNSA. The CDR3 DNA reads TGTGCCAGCAGCCTCCAAGATGCGGCTAGAACAGATACGCAGTATTTT. Amino acid sequence: CASSLQDAARTDTQYF.

The rearrangement uses TRBV5-6 and TRBJ1-2, with TRBD1 matching over 7 bases. CDR3 length equals 18 residues. J was trimmed by 3 bases and V by 0 bases; bases with no gene match: 14. Germline V lookup: CDR1 SGHDT, CDR2 YYEEEE. DNA of the CDR3: TGTGCCAGCAGCTTGGCCGGATCGACAGGGTTGCTGTACTATGGCTACACCTTC. This sequence encodes CASSLAGSTGLLYYGYTF.

The DNA of the CDR3 is TGTGCCAGCGGCTTAATGCCCCAGTACTTC. It translates to CASGLMPQYF. The rearrangement uses TRBV27 and TRBJ2-5; D gene unclear. The germline V gene has CDR1 MNHEY and CDR2 SMNVEV (reference sequence). Trimming pared 8 bases from V and 9 bases from J, leaving 10 bases between. The CDR3 is 10 amino acids.

This clone was found once. The chain is built from TRBV12-5 and TRBJ1-3; 7 bases are a match to TRBD1. This CDR3 has 14 amino acids. Germline CDR1 LGHNT, CDR2 FRNRAP. With 6 bases clipped from V and 0 bases from J, the junction kept 2 bases outside the gene matches. CDR3 nucleotide sequence: TGTGCTAGTGGCCAGGGGGGCTCTGGAAACACCATATATTTT. It is translated as CASGQGGSGNTIYF.

The gene calls are TRBV25-1 and TRBJ2-7, with 7 bases aligning to TRBD1. Per germline, CDR1 MGHDK and CDR2 SYGVNS. The V and J ends lost 6 bases and 6 bases, in that order; junction bases with no gene match: 14. CDR3 length: 15 amino acids. The CDR3 region has the DNA TGTGCCAGCAGACCCCCGGGACAGCAAGGGTCCGAGCAGTACTTC. Translating gives CASRPPGQQGSEQYF.

A word on this clone: Other DNA sequences from this sample encode an identical CDR3 as well. The chain recombines TRBV18 with TRBJ1-2; no clear D gene. V lost 2 bases, J lost 0 bases, and 4 bases lay in between. CDR1 KGHSH and CDR2 LQKENI come from the germline V gene. The CDR3 loop spans 13 amino acids. CDR3 nucleotide sequence: TGTGCCAGCTCACCAGGCCCTAACTATGGCTACACCTTC. This codes for CASSPGPNYGYTF.

The chain carries TRBV10-3 and TRBJ2-7; possibly TRBD1 for D (6 bases). In germline, CDR1 is ENHRY, CDR2 SYGVKD. Trimming took 10 bases from V and 2 from J, leaving 15 bases between them. The CDR3 has 13 amino acids. CDR3 sequence (DNA): TGTGCCACCCGGGACATCTCCCCCTACGAGCAGTACTTC. It codes for CATRDISPYEQYF.